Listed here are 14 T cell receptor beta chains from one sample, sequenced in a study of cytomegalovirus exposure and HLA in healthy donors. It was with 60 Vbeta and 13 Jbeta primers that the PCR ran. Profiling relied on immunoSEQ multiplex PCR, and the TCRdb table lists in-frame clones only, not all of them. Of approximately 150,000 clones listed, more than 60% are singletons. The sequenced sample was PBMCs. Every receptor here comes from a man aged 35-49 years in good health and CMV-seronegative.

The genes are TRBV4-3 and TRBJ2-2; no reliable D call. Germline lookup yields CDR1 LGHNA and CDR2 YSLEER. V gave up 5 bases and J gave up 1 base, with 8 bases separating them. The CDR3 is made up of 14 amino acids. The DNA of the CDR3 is TGCGCCAGCAGCGATGCAGTGAACACCGGGGAGCTGTTTTTT. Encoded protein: CASSDAVNTGELFF.

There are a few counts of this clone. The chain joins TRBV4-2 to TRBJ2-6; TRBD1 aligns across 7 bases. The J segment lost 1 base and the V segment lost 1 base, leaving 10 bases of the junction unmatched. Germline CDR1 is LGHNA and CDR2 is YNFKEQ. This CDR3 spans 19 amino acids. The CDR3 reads CASSQVVNRGSSGANVLTF. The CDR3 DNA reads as TGTGCCAGCAGCCAAGTAGTTAACAGGGGTAGTTCTGGGGCCAACGTCCTGACTTTC.

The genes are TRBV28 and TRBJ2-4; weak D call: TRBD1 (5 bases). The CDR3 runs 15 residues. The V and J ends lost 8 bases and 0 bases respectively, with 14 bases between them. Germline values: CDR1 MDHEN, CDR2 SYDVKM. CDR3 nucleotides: TGTGCCAGCCTAGGGGTTAAGGGAGCCAAAAACATTCAGTACTTC. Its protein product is CASLGVKGAKNIQYF.

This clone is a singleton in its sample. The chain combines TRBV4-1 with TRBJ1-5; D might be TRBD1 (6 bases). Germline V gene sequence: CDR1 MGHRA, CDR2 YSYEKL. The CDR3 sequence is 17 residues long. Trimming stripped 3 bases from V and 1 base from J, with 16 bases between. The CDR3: CASSHPGGLRSNQPQHF. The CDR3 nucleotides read TGCGCCAGCAGCCACCCCGGGGGGCTAAGGAGCAATCAGCCCCAGCATTTT.

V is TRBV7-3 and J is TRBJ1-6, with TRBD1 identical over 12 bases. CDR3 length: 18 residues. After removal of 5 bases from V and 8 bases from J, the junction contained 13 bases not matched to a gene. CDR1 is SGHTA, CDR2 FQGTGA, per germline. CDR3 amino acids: CASSPQPGQGARHSPLHF. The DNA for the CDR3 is TGTGCCAGCAGCCCACAACCGGGACAGGGGGCCCGGCATTCACCCCTCCACTTT. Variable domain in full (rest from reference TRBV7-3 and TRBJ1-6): GAGVSQTPSNKVTEKGKYVELRCDPISGHTALYWYRQSLGQGPEFLIYFQGTGAADDSGLPNDRFFAVRPEGSVSTLKIQRTERGDSAVYLCASSPQPGQGARHSPLHFGNGTRLTVT.

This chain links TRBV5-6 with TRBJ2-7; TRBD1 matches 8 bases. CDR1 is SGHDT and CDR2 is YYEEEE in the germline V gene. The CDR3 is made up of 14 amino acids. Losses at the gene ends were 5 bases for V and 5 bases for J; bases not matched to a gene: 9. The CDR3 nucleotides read TGTGCCAGCAGTGCGGACAGGGTTGTCAACGAGCAGTACTTC. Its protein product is CASSADRVVNEQYF.

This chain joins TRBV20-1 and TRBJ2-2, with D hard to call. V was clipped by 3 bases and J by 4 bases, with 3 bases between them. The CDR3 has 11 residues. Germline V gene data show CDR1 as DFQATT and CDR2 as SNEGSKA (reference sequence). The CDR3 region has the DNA TGCAGTGCTAGCTTCACCGGGGAGCTGTTTTTT. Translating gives CSASFTGELFF.

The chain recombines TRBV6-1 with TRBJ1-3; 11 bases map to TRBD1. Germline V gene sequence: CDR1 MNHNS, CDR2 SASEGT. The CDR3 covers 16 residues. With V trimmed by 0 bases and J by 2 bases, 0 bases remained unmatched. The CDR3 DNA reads TGTGCCAGCAGTGAAGCGGGACAGGGGGCTGGAAACACCATATATTTT. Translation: CASSEAGQGAGNTIYF.

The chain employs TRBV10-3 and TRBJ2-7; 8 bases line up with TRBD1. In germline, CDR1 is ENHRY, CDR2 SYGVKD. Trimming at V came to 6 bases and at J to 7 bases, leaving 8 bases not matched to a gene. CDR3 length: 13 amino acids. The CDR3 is CAISHRGEDEQYF. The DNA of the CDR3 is TGTGCCATCAGCCACAGGGGGGAGGATGAGCAGTACTTC.

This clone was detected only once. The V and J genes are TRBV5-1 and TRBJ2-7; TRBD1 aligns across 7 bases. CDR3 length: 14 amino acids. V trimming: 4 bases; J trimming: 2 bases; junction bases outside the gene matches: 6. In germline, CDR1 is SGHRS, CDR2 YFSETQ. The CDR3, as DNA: TGCGCCAGCAGCCCCGGGACAGTTACCTACGAGCAGTACTTC. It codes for CASSPGTVTYEQYF.

In nucleotides, the CDR3 is TGCGCCAGCAGCCCGGGACAGGGGGCTTGGGGGGACAATTCACCCCTCCACTTT. Translation: CASSPGQGAWGDNSPLHF. The gene calls are TRBV5-1 and TRBJ1-6; TRBD1 matches at 12 bases. CDR3 length: 18 residues. CDR1 and CDR2 (germline): SGHRS, YFSETQ. J was trimmed by 7 bases and V by 4 bases; bases with no gene match: 12. The complete variable domain, with remaining parts taken from reference TRBV5-1 and TRBJ1-6, reads KAGVTQTPRYLIKTRGQQVTLSCSPISGHRSVSWYQQTPGQGLQFLFEYFSETQRNKGNFPGRFSGRQFSNSRSEMNVSTLELGDSALYLCASSPGQGAWGDNSPLHFGNGTRLTVT.

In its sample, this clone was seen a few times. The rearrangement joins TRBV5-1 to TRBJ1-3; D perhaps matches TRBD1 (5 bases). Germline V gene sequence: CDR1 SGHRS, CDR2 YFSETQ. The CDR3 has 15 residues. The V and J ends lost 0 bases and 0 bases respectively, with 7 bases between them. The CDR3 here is CASSLGTLSGNTIYF. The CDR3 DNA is TGCGCCAGCAGCTTGGGGACACTCTCTGGAAACACCATATATTTT.

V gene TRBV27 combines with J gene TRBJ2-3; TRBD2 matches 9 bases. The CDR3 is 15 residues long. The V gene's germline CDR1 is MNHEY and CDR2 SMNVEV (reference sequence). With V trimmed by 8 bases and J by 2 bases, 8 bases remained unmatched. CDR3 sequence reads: CASSKASGTTDTQYF. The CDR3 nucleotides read TGTGCCAGCTCTAAGGCTAGCGGGACCACAGATACGCAGTATTTT.

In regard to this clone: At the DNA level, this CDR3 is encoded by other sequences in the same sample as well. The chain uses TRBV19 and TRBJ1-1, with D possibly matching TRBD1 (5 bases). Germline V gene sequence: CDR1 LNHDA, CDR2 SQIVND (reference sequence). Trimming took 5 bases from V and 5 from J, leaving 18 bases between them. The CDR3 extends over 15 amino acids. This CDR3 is CASSPLSRGETEAFF. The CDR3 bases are TGTGCCAGTAGTCCCCTAAGTCGGGGGGAAACTGAAGCTTTCTTT.